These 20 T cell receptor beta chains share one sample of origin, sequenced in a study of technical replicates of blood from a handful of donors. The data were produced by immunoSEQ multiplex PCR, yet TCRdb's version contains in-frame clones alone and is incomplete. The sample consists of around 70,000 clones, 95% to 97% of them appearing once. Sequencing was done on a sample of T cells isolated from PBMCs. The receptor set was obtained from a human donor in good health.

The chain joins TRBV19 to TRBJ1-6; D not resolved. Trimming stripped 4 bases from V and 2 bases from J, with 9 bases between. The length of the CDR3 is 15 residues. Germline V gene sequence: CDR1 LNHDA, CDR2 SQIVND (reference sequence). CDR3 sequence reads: CASSREGPYNSPLHF. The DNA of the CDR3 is TGTGCCAGTAGTAGAGAGGGCCCCTATAATTCACCCCTCCACTTT.

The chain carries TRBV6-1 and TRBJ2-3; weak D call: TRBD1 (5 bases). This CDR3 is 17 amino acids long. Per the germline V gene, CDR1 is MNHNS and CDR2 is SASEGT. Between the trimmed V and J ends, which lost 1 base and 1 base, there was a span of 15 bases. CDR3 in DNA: TGTGCCAGCAGTGAAGGGGGTGGGGCTTTCGGCACAGATACGCAGTATTTT. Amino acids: CASSEGGGAFGTDTQYF.

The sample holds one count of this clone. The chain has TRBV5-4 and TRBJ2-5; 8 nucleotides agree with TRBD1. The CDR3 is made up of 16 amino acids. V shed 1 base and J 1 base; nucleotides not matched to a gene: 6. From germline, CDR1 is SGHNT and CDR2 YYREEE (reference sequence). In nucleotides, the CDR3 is TGTGCCAGCAGCTTGACAGGGGGTATAACCCAAGAGACCCAGTACTTC. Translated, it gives CASSLTGGITQETQYF. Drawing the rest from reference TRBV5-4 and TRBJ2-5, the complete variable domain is ETGVTQSPTHLIKTRGQQVTLRCSSQSGHNTVSWYQQALGQGPQFIFQYYREEENGRGNFPPRFSGLQFPNYSSELNVNALELDDSALYLCASSLTGGITQETQYFGPGTRLLVL.

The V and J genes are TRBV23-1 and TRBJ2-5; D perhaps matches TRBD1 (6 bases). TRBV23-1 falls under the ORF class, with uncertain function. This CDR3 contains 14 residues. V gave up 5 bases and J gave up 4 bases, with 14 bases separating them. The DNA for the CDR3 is TGCGCCAGCAGTAAAAGACAGGACAGAGAGACCCAGTACTTC. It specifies CASSKRQDRETQYF.

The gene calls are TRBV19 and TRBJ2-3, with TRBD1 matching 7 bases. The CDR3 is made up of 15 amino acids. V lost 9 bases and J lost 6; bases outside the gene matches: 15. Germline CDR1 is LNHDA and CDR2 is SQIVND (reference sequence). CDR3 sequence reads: CARSRGRSVCDTQYF. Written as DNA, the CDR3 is TGTGCCAGGTCAAGGGGGCGGTCGGTGTGCGATACGCAGTATTTT.

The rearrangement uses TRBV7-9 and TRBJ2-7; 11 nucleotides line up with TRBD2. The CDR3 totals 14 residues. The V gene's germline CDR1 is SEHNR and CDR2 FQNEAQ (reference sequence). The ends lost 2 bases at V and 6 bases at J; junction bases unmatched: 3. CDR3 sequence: CASSLLAGGTEQYF. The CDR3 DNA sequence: TGTGCCAGCAGCTTACTAGCGGGAGGAACCGAGCAGTACTTC.

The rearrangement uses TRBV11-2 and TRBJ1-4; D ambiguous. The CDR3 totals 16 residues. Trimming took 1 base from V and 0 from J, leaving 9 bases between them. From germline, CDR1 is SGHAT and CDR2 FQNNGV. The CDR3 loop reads CASSLGQSATNEKLFF. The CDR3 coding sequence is TGTGCCAGCAGCTTAGGTCAGTCAGCAACTAATGAAAAACTGTTTTTT.

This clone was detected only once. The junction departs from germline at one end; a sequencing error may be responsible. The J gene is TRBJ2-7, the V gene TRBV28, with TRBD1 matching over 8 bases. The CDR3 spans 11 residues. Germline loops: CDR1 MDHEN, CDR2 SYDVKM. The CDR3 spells CASSSGTGHTF. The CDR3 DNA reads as TGTGCCAGCAGTTCCGGGACAGGCCACACCTTC.

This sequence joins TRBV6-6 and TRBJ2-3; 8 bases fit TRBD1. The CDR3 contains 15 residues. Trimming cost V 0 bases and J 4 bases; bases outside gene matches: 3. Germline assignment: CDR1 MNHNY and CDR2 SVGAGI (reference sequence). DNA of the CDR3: TGTGCCAGCAGTTACTCGGACAGGGACTCAGATACGCAGTATTTT. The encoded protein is CASSYSDRDSDTQYF.

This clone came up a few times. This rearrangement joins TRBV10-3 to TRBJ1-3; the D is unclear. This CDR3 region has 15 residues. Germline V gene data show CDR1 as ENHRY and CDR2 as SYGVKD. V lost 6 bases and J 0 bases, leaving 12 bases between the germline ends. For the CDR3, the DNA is TGTGCCATCAGGTCTGGACGGGACTCTGGAAACACCATATATTTT. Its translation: CAIRSGRDSGNTIYF.

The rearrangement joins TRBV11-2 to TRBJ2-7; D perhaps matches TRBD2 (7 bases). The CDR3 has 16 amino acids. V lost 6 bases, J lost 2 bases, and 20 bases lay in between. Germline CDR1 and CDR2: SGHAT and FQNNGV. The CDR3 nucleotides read TGTGCCAGCAGGTCTTCGAGGGGGGGTTTCACCTACGAGCAGTACTTC. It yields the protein CASRSSRGGFTYEQYF. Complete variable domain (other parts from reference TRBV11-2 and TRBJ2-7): EAGVAQSPRYKIIEKRQSVAFWCNPISGHATLYWYQQILGQGPKLLIQFQNNGVVDDSQLPKDRFSAERLKGVDSTLKIQPAKLEDSAVYLCASRSSRGGFTYEQYFGPGTRLTVT.

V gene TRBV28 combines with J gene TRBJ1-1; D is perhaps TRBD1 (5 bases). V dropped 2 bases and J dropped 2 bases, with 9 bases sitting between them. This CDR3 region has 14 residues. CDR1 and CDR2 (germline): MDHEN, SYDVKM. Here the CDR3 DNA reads TGTGCCAGCAGTTTAAGGGGCACTAACACTGAAGCTTTCTTT. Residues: CASSLRGTNTEAFF.

The CDR3 loop is CASSRLSSGNTIYF. In DNA form, the CDR3 reads TGTGCCAGCAGCCGACTCAGCTCTGGAAACACCATATATTTT. The chain couples TRBV5-6 to TRBJ1-3; no definite D call. Germline V lookup: CDR1 SGHDT, CDR2 YYEEEE. The V end was cut by 4 bases, the J end by 0 bases, with 8 bases between. The CDR3 has 14 residues. Based on the CDR3 plus reference TRBV5-6 and TRBJ1-3, the full variable domain is DAGVTQSPTHLIKTRGQQVTLRCSPKSGHDTVSWYQQALGQGPQFIFQYYEEEERQRGNFPDRFSGHQFPNYSSELNVNALLLGDSALYLCASSRLSSGNTIYFGEGSWLTVV.

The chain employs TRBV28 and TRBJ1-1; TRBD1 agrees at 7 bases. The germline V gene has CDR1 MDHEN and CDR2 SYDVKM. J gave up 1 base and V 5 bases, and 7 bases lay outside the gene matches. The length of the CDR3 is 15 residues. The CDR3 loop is CASSISWDRNTEAFF. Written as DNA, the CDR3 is TGTGCCAGCAGTATTTCCTGGGACAGGAACACTGAAGCTTTCTTT.

In nucleotides, the CDR3 is TGTGCCAGCAGCGTACCGCAGGGGTCTGGGGCCAACGTCCTGACTTTC. Its translation: CASSVPQGSGANVLTF. J is TRBJ2-6 and V is TRBV9; D is possibly TRBD1 (6 bases). CDR3 length: 16 residues. Germline V CDR1 and CDR2: SGDLS, YYNGEE. Trimming removed 1 base at V and 1 base at J, with 9 bases between.

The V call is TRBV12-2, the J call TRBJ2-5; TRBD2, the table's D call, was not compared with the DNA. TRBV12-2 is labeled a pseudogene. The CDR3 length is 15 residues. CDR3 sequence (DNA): TGTGCAAGTCGCTTAGTCCGGGTGTACCGGGAGACCCAGTACTTC. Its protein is CASRLVRVYRETQYF.

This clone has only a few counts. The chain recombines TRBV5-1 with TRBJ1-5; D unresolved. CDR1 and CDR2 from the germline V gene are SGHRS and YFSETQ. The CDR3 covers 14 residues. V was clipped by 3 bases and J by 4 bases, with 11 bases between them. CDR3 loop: CASSSGAYNQPQHF. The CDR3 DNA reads TGCGCCAGCAGCTCGGGAGCGTATAATCAGCCCCAGCATTTT.

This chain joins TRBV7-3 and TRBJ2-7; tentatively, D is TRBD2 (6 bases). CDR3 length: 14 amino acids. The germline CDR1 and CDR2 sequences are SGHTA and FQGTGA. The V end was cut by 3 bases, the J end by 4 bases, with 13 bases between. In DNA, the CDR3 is TGTGCCAGCAGCTTGGGGACTGGACCGTACGAGCAGTACTTC. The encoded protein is CASSLGTGPYEQYF. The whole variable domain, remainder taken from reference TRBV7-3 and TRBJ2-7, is GAGVSQTPSNKVTEKGKYVELRCDPISGHTALYWYRQSLGQGPEFLIYFQGTGAADDSGLPNDRFFAVRPEGSVSTLKIQRTERGDSAVYLCASSLGTGPYEQYFGPGTRLTVT.

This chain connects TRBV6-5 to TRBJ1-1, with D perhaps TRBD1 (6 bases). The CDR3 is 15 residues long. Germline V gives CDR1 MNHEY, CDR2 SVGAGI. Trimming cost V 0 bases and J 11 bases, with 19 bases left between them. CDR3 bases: TGTGCCAGCAGTTACTCGACAGGTAGGCAGGGGTTTGCTTTCTTT. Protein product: CASSYSTGRQGFAFF.

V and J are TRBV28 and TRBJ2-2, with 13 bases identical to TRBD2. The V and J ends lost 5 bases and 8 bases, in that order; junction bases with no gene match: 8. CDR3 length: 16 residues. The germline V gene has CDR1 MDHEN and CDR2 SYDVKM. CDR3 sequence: CASSLLGLAGPGELFF. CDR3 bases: TGTGCCAGCAGTCTCCTGGGACTAGCGGGACCAGGGGAGCTGTTTTTT.